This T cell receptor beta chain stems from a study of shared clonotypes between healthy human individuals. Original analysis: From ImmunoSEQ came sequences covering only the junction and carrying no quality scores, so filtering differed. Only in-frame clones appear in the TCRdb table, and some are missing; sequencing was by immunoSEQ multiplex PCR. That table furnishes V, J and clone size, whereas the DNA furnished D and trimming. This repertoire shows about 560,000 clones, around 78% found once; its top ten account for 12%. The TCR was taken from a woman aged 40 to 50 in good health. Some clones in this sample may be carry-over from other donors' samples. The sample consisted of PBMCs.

CDR3 coding DNA: TGCAGCTCTGAGCGGACAGATACGCAGTATTTT. Translation: CSSERTDTQYF. V gene TRBV29-1 combines with J gene TRBJ2-3; tentatively, D is TRBD2 (5 bases). Germline-derived CDR1 and CDR2 are SQVTM and ANQGSEA. The length of the CDR3 is 11 residues. The V end lost 8 bases, the J end lost 3 bases, and 9 bases lay between the germline ends.